These T cell receptor beta chains were read from a single sample in a study of T-cell memory formation after mild COVID-19. MiXCR, applied by TCRdb to the 5' RACE reads, yields one record per CDR3 protein. The data hold roughly 240,000 distinct CDR3 sequences, with 15% to 20% observed a single time. Sequenced input: PBMCs or a T cell subset sorted from them (not recorded which). The receptors originated from a man younger than 35 who had mild COVID-19 (a few samples of this study predate the infection). Cell type and time point are not known. Each CDR3 is given with its conserved first and last residue. The order of the fields is CDR3 length, clone size, V gene, CDR3 protein. Size is omitted from some rows. Given values are once, few, many or a class for expanded clones.

14,-,TRBV7-2,CASSLQGGGQPQHF
15,-,TRBV5-5,CASSYWTENTGELFF
14,few,TRBV24-1,CATSDTGTSGELFF
14,-,TRBV12-3/TRBV12-4,CASRPDRLLEEAFF
16,-,TRBV7-2,CASSLDATGGYNEQFF
13,-,TRBV19,CASSIWGFNEQFF
13,-,TRBV12-3/TRBV12-4,CASGQAGGYEQYF
14,-,TRBV5-1,CASSLASSFSEAFF
11,few,TRBV20-1,CSASNEADWYF
17,-,TRBV7-6,CASRPGTGVLSNYGYTF
15,few,TRBV5-1,CASSLLASEGGVGIF